This T cell receptor (beta chain) was observed in a study of cytomegalovirus exposure and HLA in healthy donors. General observations from the study: Researchers reported in a later analysis that a missense DCLRE1C variant was tied to TCR beta V- and J-gene trimming. Later examination showed HLA-associated TCR beta chains had greater clonal expansion than equally common others. Previously analyzed data showed that most TCR beta V segments were productive at a frequency of about 90% or about 30%. Most sequenced TCRs were rare (though some public TCRs occurred in many donors).

This CDR3 is 13 amino acids long. The V gene's germline CDR1 is SQVTM and CDR2 ANQGSEA. With V trimmed by 4 bases and J by 8 bases, 8 bases remained unmatched. Concerning this clone: Its specificity is not known.

The PCR contained 60 Vbeta and 13 Jbeta primers. Assay used: immunoSEQ multiplex PCR; TCRdb lists only in-frame clones, some missing. This table has some 91,000 clones, roughly two thirds appearing once. V and J are TRBV29-1 and TRBJ1-2; 9 nucleotides line up with TRBD1. The clonotype originates from a human donor in good health. The sample consisted of PBMCs. The CDR3 sequence: CSVARTGVNGYTF. CDR3 nucleotide sequence: TGCAGCGTTGCGAGGACAGGGGTGAACGGCTACACCTTC.